This T cell receptor (beta chain) was sequenced during a study of blood T cells in healthy people across ages. This CDR3 is 15 amino acids long. V was clipped by 0 bases and J by 0 bases; unmatched bases: 3. Germline-derived CDR1 and CDR2 are SGDLS and YYNGEE. With regard to this clonotype: Since the CDR3 does not end with the conserved phenylalanine or tryptophan, this likely comes from a read error.

Then a second PCR, running about 6 to 12 cycles, was carried out with a sample-barcoded 5' primer and a J-beta primer mix. TCRdb called the 5' RACE reads again in MiXCR, with one record for every CDR3 protein. The sample includes 500,000 to 550,000 distinct CDR3 sequences, less than 25% seen only once; the top ten take 7.5% to 9%. Another study also made use of these data, one on T cells of mothers and their children.

The origin of this receptor is a boy aged 10-17 years in good health. The source material was blood. The V and J genes are TRBV9 and TRBJ2-7; 7 bases line up with TRBD2. CDR3 protein: CASSVERGISYEQYL. Here the CDR3 DNA reads TGTGCCAGCAGCGTAGAGCGGGGAATCTCCTACGAGCAGTACCTC.